This TCR beta chain was captured by sequencing in a study of control samples from healthy donors and cancer patients. The assay was immunoSEQ multiplex PCR, and TCRdb's table has in-frame clones only and misses some. The data contain some 65,000 clones, approximately 80% of them singletons. The germline gives CDR1 SGHRS, CDR2 YFSETQ. The V and J ends lost 0 bases and 11 bases respectively, with 12 bases between them. This CDR3 contains 14 residues. As to this clone: Other DNA sequences in the same sample also yield this CDR3.

The source is a woman aged 45-65 years with lung cancer. The chain joins TRBV5-1 to TRBJ1-6; the D gene is possibly TRBD1 (6 bases). Sequenced input: PBMCs. The CDR3 DNA is TGCGCCAGCAGCTTGGAGGGGGGCGGGACACCCCTCCACTTT. This encodes CASSLEGGGTPLHF.